This TCR beta chain stems from a study of blood T cell repertoires in COVID-19. For the study at large: T cells, B-cell-depleted T cells, or PBMCs supplied cDNA or gDNA.

As handled by the study authors: Estimates of nucleated cell counts were drawn from the amplification of reference gene primers. The assay was immunoSEQ multiplex PCR, and TCRdb's table has in-frame clones only and misses some. That table furnishes V, J and clone size, whereas the DNA furnished D and trimming. The repertoire includes 92,000 or so clones, around 88% of them detected once, and about 0.51% sits in the top ten. The CDR3 is 15 residues long. V lost 5 bases to trimming and J lost 7 bases, with 22 bases between them. CDR1 is SGHRS and CDR2 is YFSETQ in the germline V gene. Sequencing input: peripheral blood. The sequence came from a man in his sixties with acute or convalescent COVID-19. The chain joins TRBV5-1 to TRBJ2-7, with a tentative D call TRBD2 (6 bases). The chain's CDR3 is CASSSGTLQKWEQYF. Here the CDR3 DNA reads TGCGCCAGCAGTTCCGGGACTTTGCAAAAGTGGGAGCAGTACTTC.